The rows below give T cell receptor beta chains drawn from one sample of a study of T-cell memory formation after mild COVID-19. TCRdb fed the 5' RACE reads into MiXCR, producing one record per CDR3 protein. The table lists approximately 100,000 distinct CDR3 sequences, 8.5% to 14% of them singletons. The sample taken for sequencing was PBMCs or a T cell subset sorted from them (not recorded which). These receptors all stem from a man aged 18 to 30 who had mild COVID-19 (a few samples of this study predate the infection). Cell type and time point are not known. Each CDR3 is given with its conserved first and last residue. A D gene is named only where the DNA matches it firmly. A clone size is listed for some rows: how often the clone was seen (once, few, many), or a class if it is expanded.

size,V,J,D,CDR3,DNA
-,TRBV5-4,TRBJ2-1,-,CASSSTPNRAAEQFF,TGTGCCAGCAGCTCAACCCCCAACAGGGCAGCTGAGCAGTTCTTC
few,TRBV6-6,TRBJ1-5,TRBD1,CASSYADRAQPQHF,TGTGCCAGCAGTTACGCGGACAGGGCTCAGCCCCAGCATTTT
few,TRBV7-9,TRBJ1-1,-,CASSSGALKGTEAFF,TGTGCCAGCAGCTCCGGGGCCTTAAAGGGCACTGAAGCTTTCTTT
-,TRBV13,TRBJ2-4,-,CASSLRVKNIQYF,TGTGCCAGCAGCCTTCGCGTAAAAAACATTCAGTACTTC
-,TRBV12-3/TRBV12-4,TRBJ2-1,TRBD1,CASRSGGEQFF,TGTGCCAGCAGATCAGGGGGTGAGCAGTTCTTC
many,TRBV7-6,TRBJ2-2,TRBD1,CASSLAGQGVGELFF,TGTGCCAGCAGCTTAGCGGGACAGGGTGTCGGGGAGCTGTTTTTT
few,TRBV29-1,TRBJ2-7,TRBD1,CSAGTTGGNEQYF,TGCAGCGCAGGGACTACAGGGGGCAACGAGCAGTACTTC
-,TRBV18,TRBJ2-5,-,CASSPFGETQYF,TGTGCCAGCTCGCCCTTCGGGGAGACCCAGTACTTC
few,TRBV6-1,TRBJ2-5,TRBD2,CASRDRIGTMQETQYF,TGTGCCAGCAGGGACCGTATAGGGACTATGCAAGAGACCCAGTACTTC
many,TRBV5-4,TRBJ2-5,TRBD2,CASSTGLDGETQYF,TGTGCCAGCAGCACGGGACTAGACGGGGAGACCCAGTACTTC
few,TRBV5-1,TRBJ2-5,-,CASSFRDYQETQYF,TGCGCCAGCAGCTTTAGGGACTACCAAGAGACCCAGTACTTC
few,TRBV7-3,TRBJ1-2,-,CASSSRDTLYGYTF,TGTGCCAGCAGCTCCCGGGACACCCTCTATGGCTACACCTTC
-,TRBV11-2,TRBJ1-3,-,CASSSDSGNTIYF,TGTGCCAGCAGCTCCGACTCTGGAAACACCATATATTTT